This entry lists 17 T cell receptor beta chains sequenced from one sample in a study of response to subunit inactivated influenza vaccine. From the RT-PCR reads, TCRdb called clonotypes with MiXCR, one entry per CDR3 protein. This sample carries 150,000 to 200,000 distinct CDR3 sequences, 11% of them seen once, and the ten largest clones take 9.5% to 15%. Material: non-naive T cells sorted from PBMCs, obtained more than 35 days after vaccination. These receptors originate from a middle-aged man who received an inactivated influenza vaccine.

Remarks on this clonotype: A much larger clone is a single base away; this may be a read error. The chain couples TRBV5-6 to TRBJ2-3; 10 positions match TRBD2. This CDR3 is built from 17 residues. Germline CDR1 SGHDT, CDR2 YYEEEE. The CDR3 loop is CVSSATLAGAFTDTQYF. DNA for the CDR3: TGTGTCAGCAGCGCCACCCTAGCGGGGGCCTTCACAGATACGCAGTATTTT.

This clonotype occurred a few times. This rearrangement joins TRBV10-3 to TRBJ1-5; 7 bases align to TRBD1. Unmatched junction bases numbered 5, after V lost 3 bases and J lost 0 bases. CDR3 length equals 16 residues. Germline CDR1 reads ENHRY; CDR2 reads SYGVKD. The CDR3, as DNA: TGTGCCATCAGTGATAGAGGGGGCTCTAGCAATCAGCCCCAGCATTTT. This sequence encodes CAISDRGGSSNQPQHF.

A note on this clonotype: Mismatch with germline at one junction end may stem from a read error. This chain links TRBV10-2 with TRBJ2-7; tentatively, D is TRBD1 or TRBD2 (5 bases each). The CDR3 contains 15 residues. Germline CDR1 reads WSHSY; CDR2 reads SAAADI. CDR3 loop: CASSLGAGESSEQYF. The CDR3 DNA is TGCGCCAGCAGCCTCGGGGCAGGCGAATCCTCCGAGCAGTACTTC.

This clonotype was observed a handful of times. This chain joins TRBV2 and TRBJ1-1; D is undetermined. V shed 3 bases and J shed 10 bases, with 9 bases lying between them. The CDR3 contains 11 residues. CDR1 and CDR2 (germline): SNHLY, FYNNEI. CDR3 sequence reads: CASSDLGGAFF. The CDR3 region has the DNA TGTGCCAGCAGTGACCTTGGAGGAGCTTTCTTT. Looking up the rest from reference TRBV2 and TRBJ1-1 gives the full variable domain: EPEVTQTPSHQVTQMGQEVILRCVPISNHLYFYWYRQILGQKVEFLVSFYNNEISEKSEIFDDQFSVERPDGSNFTLKIRSTKLEDSAMYFCASSDLGGAFFGQGTRLTVV.

This clonotype was found a few times. The V call is TRBV7-2, the J call TRBJ2-7; D is undetermined. The CDR3 runs to 13 residues. V shed 2 bases and J shed 0 bases, with 5 bases lying between them. Germline values: CDR1 SGHTA, CDR2 FQGNSA. The CDR3 region has the DNA TGTGCCAGCAGCTTATTCTCCTCCTACGAGCAGTACTTC. Its translation is CASSLFSSYEQYF.

This clonotype was counted at least ten times. The CDR3 loop reads CASSPLAGGIGDTQYF. The CDR3 DNA reads as TGCGCCAGCAGCCCGCTAGCGGGGGGGATAGGAGATACGCAGTATTTT. This chain links TRBV5-1 with TRBJ2-3, with 12 bases fitting TRBD2. Germline trimming cut 4 bases from V and 5 bases from J; bases unmatched to any gene: 8. The germline V gene encodes CDR1 SGHRS and CDR2 YFSETQ. This CDR3 is 16 amino acids long. Supplemented by reference TRBV5-1 and TRBJ2-3, the full variable domain reads KAGVTQTPRYLIKTRGQQVTLSCSPISGHRSVSWYQQTPGQGLQFLFEYFSETQRNKGNFPGRFSGRQFSNSRSEMNVSTLELGDSALYLCASSPLAGGIGDTQYFGPGTRLTVL.

The rearrangement uses TRBV2 and TRBJ2-7, with D maybe TRBD1 (6 bases). V was trimmed by 8 bases and J by 7 bases, leaving 12 bases between them. CDR3 length: 11 amino acids. Looked up from germline, CDR1 is SNHLY and CDR2 is FYNNEI. The CDR3: CASLRGREQYF. In DNA, the CDR3 is TGTGCCAGCCTCAGGGGAAGGGAGCAGTACTTC.

This clonotype was recorded at least ten times. This chain uses TRBV20-1 with TRBJ2-6; the D is unclear. Trimming stripped 0 bases from V and 2 bases from J, with 5 bases between. This CDR3 comprises 14 residues. From germline, CDR1 is DFQATT and CDR2 SNEGSKA (reference sequence). CDR3 region: CSAREVAGANVLTF. For the CDR3, the DNA is TGCAGTGCTAGAGAAGTAGCTGGGGCCAACGTCCTGACTTTC.

This clonotype appeared a few times. This chain uses TRBV6-2 or TRBV6-3 with TRBJ2-2; TRBD1 is a possible D gene (6 bases). The CDR3 runs to 13 residues. V was pared by 4 bases and J by 7 bases, with 10 bases between. Per the germline V gene, CDR1 is MNHEY and CDR2 is SVGEGT. The DNA of the CDR3 is TGTGCCAGCAGTTTATCCAGGGGCGGGGAGCTGTTTTTT. It codes for CASSLSRGGELFF.

This chain uses TRBV11-2 with TRBJ1-1; D uncertain. This CDR3 contains 14 residues. V was trimmed by 4 bases and J by 0 bases, leaving 9 bases between them. CDR1 SGHAT and CDR2 FQNNGV come from the germline V gene. The chain's CDR3 is CASSSAWLNTEAFF. The CDR3 DNA is TGTGCCAGCAGCTCCGCATGGTTGAACACTGAAGCTTTCTTT.

The V and J genes are TRBV4-2 and TRBJ2-2; tentative D call: TRBD2 (5 bases). V lost 1 base to trimming and J lost 6 bases, with 15 bases between them. The CDR3 totals 16 residues. In germline, CDR1 is LGHNA, CDR2 YNFKEQ. The CDR3 here is CASSQARGIGPGELFF. As DNA, the CDR3 is TGTGCCAGCAGCCAAGCGCGAGGGATCGGGCCCGGGGAGCTGTTTTTT.

Ten or more counts support this clonotype. The V call is TRBV15, the J call TRBJ2-7, with D unclear. Germline V CDR1 and CDR2: LNHNV, YYDKDF (reference sequence). This CDR3 has 15 amino acids. V shed 4 bases and J shed 0 bases, with 13 bases lying between them. CDR3 coding DNA: TGTGCCACCAGCATCGAGGCCGCAAGCTCCTACGAGCAGTACTTC. This translates into CATSIEAASSYEQYF.

Ten or more counts support this clonotype. The chain recombines TRBV5-1 with TRBJ2-7; possible D gene TRBD2, 6 bases. CDR3 length: 15 residues. Germline values: CDR1 SGHRS, CDR2 YFSETQ. V was pared by 4 bases and J by 0 bases, with 14 bases between. For the CDR3, the DNA is TGCGCCAGCAGCAAGGGACCCGGGGGCTCCTACGAGCAGTACTTC. It codes for CASSKGPGGSYEQYF.

This clonotype has more than one count but fewer than ten. The V gene is TRBV7-2, the J gene TRBJ2-1; either TRBD1 or TRBD2 may supply D (6 bases each). V shed 1 base and J shed 8 bases, with 21 bases lying between them. The CDR3 totals 17 residues. Germline V lookup: CDR1 SGHTA, CDR2 FQGNSA. CDR3 bases: TGTGCCAGCAGCTTAGTTTCCCGAGGGGGGTCTGGTTATGAGCAGTTCTTC. This gives the protein CASSLVSRGGSGYEQFF.

This clonotype has only a few counts. The chain carries TRBV5-6 and TRBJ1-6, with 8 bases aligning to TRBD1. The CDR3 is 14 amino acids. The J segment lost 9 bases and the V segment lost 4 bases, leaving 6 bases of the junction unmatched. Germline V gene data show CDR1 as SGHDT and CDR2 as YYEEEE. CDR3 in DNA: TGTGCCAGCAGCACGGGACAGGATACTTCACCCCTCCACTTT. This encodes CASSTGQDTSPLHF.

The sample holds a few counts of this clonotype. V and J are TRBV20-1 and TRBJ1-5, with a weak D call TRBD1 (6 bases). V lost 5 bases to trimming and J lost 0 bases, with 11 bases between them. This CDR3 spans 14 amino acids. Germline lookup yields CDR1 DFQATT and CDR2 SNEGSKA (reference sequence). The CDR3, as DNA: TGCAGTGCTTCCAGGGGAAATAGCAATCAGCCCCAGCATTTT. This codes for CSASRGNSNQPQHF.

The chain couples TRBV12-3 or TRBV12-4 to TRBJ1-5, with D perhaps matching TRBD1 (5 bases). CDR3 size: 15 residues. Trimming removed 2 bases at V and 4 bases at J, with 12 bases between. The CDR3 spells CASSLSQGANQPQHF. Written as DNA, the CDR3 is TGTGCCAGCAGTTTAAGTCAGGGAGCAAATCAGCCCCAGCATTTT.